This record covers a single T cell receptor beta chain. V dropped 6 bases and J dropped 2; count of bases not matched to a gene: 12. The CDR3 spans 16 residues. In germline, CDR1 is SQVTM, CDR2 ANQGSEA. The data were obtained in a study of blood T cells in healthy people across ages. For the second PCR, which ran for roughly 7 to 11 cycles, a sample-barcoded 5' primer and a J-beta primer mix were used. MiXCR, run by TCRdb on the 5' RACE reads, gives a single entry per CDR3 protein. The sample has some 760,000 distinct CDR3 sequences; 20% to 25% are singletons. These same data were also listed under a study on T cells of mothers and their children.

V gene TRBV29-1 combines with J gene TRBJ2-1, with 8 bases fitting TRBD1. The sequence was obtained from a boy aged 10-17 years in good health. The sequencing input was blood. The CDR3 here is CSVRPGTGWAYNEQFF. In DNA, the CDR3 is TGCAGCGTCCGTCCCGGGACAGGTTGGGCCTACAATGAGCAGTTCTTC.